This T cell receptor beta chain derives from a study of blood T cell repertoires in COVID-19. Study details: Acute-phase and convalescent COVID-19 samples originated in the United States, Italy and Spain.

Germline loops: CDR1 MNHNS, CDR2 SASEGT. CDR3 length: 20 residues. V shed 2 bases and J shed 0 bases, with 23 bases lying between them. Assay used: immunoSEQ multiplex PCR; TCRdb lists only in-frame clones, some missing. The sample lists around 280,000 clones, around 90% occurring once. The chain combines TRBV6-1 with TRBJ1-5; a weak D match, TRBD1 (6 bases). Sequencing used peripheral blood. The receptor was derived from a woman between 50 and 59 years old who had recovered from COVID-19. CDR3 sequence: CASSELWALWGGGSNQPQHF. CDR3 nucleotide sequence: TGTGCCAGCAGTGAACTTTGGGCCCTCTGGGGAGGGGGTAGCAATCAGCCCCAGCATTTT.